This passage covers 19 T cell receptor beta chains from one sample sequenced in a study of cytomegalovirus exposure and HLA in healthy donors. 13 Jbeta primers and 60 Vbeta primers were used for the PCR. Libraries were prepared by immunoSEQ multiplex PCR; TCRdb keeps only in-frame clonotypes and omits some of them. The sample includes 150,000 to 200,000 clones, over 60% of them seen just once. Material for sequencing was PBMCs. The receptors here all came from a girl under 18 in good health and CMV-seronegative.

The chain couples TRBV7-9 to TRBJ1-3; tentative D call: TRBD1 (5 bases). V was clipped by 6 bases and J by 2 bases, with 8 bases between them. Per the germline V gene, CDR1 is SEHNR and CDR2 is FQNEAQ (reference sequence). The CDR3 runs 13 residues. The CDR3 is CASRSGPGNTIYF. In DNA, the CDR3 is TGTGCCAGCAGGTCAGGGCCTGGAAACACCATATATTTT.

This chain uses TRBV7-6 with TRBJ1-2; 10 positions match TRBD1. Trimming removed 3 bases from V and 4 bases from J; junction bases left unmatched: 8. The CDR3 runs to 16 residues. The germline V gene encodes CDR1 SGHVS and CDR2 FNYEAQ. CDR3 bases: TGTGCCAGCAGCTTGTACCCGGGACAGGGGACCTATGGCTACACCTTC. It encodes CASSLYPGQGTYGYTF.

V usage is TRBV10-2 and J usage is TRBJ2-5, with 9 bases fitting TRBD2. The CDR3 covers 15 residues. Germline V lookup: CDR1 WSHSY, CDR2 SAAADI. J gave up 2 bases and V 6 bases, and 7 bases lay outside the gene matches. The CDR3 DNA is TGCGCCAGCAGAGACACAACTAGCGGGCAAGAGACCCAGTACTTC. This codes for CASRDTTSGQETQYF.

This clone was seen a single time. CDR3 nucleotides: TGTGCCAGCAGCCAAACAGACAGTAAAGCTTTCTTT. Translation: CASSQTDSKAFF. This chain uses TRBV7-9 with TRBJ1-1; weak D call: TRBD1 (5 bases). This CDR3 is built from 12 residues. Trimming shortened V by 5 bases and J by 9 bases, and 13 bases separated the two germline ends. CDR1 is SEHNR, CDR2 FQNEAQ, per germline (reference sequence).

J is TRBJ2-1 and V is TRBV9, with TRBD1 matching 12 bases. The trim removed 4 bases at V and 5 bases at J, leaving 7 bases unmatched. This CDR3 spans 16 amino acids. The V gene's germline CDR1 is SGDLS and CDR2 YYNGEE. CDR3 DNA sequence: TGTGCCAGCAGCCTCAGAGGGGACAGGGGGCACAATGAGCAGTTCTTC. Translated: CASSLRGDRGHNEQFF.

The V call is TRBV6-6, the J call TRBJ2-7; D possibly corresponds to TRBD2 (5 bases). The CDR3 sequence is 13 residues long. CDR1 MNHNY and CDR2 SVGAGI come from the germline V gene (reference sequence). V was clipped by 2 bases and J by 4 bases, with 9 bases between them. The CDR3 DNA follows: TGTGCCAGCAGTTACGGACTGAGATACGAGCAGTACTTC. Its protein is CASSYGLRYEQYF.

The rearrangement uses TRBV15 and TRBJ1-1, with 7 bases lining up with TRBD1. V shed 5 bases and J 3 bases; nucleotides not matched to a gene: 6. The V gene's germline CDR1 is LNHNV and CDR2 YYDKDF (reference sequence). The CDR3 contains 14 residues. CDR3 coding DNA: TGTGCCACCAGCGGTACAGGGGTTGACACTGAAGCTTTCTTT. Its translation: CATSGTGVDTEAFF.

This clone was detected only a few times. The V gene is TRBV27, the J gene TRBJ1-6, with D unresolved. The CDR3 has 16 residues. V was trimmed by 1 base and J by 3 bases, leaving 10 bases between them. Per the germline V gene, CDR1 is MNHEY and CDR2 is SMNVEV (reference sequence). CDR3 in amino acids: CASSLFGLDYNSPLHF. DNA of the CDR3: TGTGCCAGCAGTTTATTCGGGTTGGACTATAATTCACCCCTCCACTTT.

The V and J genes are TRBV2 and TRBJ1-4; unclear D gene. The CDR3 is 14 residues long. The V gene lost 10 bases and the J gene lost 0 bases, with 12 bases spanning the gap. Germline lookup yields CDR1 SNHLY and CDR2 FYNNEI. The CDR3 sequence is CATSPRATNEKLFF. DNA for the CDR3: TGTGCCACCAGCCCCCGAGCAACTAATGAAAAACTGTTTTTT.

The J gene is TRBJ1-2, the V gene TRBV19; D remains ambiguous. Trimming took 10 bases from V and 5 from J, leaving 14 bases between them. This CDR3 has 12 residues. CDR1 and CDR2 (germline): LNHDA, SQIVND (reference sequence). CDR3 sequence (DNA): TGTGCCACGGGGTGGGCCTCTTATGGCTACACCTTC. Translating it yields CATGWASYGYTF.

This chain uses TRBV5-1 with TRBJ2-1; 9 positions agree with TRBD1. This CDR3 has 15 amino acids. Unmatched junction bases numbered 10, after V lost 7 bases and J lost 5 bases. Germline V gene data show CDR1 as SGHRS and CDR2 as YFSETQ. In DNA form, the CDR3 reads TGCGCCAGCCGCCCCCCCGGGACAGGGCACAATGAGCAGTTCTTC. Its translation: CASRPPGTGHNEQFF.

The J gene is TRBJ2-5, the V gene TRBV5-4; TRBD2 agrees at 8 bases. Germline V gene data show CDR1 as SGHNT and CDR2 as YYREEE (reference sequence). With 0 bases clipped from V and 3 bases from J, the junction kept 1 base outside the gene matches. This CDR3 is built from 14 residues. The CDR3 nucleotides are TGTGCCAGCAGCTTGGGAGCGGGGGAAGAGACCCAGTACTTC. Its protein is CASSLGAGEETQYF. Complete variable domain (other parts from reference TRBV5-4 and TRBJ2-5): ETGVTQSPTHLIKTRGQQVTLRCSSQSGHNTVSWYQQALGQGPQFIFQYYREEENGRGNFPPRFSGLQFPNYSSELNVNALELDDSALYLCASSLGAGEETQYFGPGTRLLVL.

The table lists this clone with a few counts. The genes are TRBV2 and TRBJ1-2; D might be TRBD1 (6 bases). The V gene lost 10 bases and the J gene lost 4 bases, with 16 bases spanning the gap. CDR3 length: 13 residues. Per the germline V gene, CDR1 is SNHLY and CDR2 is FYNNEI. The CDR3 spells CATNRERGYGYTF. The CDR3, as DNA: TGTGCCACTAACAGGGAAAGGGGCTATGGCTACACCTTC.

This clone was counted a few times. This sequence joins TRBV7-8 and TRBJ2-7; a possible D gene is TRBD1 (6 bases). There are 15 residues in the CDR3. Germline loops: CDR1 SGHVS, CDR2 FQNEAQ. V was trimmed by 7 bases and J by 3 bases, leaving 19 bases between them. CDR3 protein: CASTPPTGKVYEQYF. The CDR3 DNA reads TGTGCCAGCACCCCACCCACAGGGAAAGTCTACGAGCAGTACTTC.

CDR3 region: CASSLLAGQGANEKLFF. In DNA, the CDR3 is TGTGCCAGCAGCTTGCTCGCCGGACAGGGCGCAAATGAAAAACTGTTTTTT. This chain connects TRBV7-9 to TRBJ1-4; TRBD1 matches at 8 bases. Trimming took 3 bases from V and 5 from J; bases not matched to a gene: 11. Germline V gives CDR1 SEHNR, CDR2 FQNEAQ (reference sequence). The CDR3 runs to 17 residues.

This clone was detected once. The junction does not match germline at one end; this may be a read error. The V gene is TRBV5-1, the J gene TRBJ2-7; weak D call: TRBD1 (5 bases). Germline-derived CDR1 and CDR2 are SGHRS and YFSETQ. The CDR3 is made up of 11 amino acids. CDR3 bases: TGCGCCAGCAGGTTGGGGCAAGAGCAGTACTTC. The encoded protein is CASRLGQEQYF.

The CDR3, as DNA: TGTGCCAGCTCACTCGGGACAGGAGAACCCTACAACAATGAGCAGTTCTTC. Amino acids: CASSLGTGEPYNNEQFF. The J gene is TRBJ2-1, the V gene TRBV18; 8 positions match TRBD1. V lost 4 bases, J lost 5 bases, and 13 bases stayed unmatched. The germline V gene encodes CDR1 KGHSH and CDR2 LQKENI. This CDR3 is built from 17 residues.

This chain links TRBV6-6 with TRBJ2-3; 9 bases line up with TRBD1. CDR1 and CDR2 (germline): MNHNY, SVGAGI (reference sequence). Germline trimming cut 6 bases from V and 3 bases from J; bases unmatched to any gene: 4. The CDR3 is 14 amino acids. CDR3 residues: CASRTGTGTDTQYF. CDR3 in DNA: TGTGCCAGCAGAACCGGGACAGGGACAGATACGCAGTATTTT.

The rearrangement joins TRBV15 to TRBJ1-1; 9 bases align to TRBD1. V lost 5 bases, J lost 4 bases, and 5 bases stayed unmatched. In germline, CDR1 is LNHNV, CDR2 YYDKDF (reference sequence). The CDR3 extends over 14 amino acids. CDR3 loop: CATSGGQGPTEAFF. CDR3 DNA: TGTGCCACCAGCGGGGGACAGGGACCCACTGAAGCTTTCTTT.